One T cell receptor beta chain is described in this entry. The antigen is not known. This sample was included in a study of CD8+CD57+ T cells in acquired aplastic anemia. Study context: Healthy donors averaged approximately 11 million reads for CD4+ cells. Study-wide results and caveats: About 27 CD8+ CDR3 sequences were shared between patients and controls.

Profiling that covered TCR beta VDJ and CDR3 relied on genomic DNA as its template. Via MiXCR, TCRdb re-called the reads, giving one row per CDR3 protein. The repertoire has roughly 130,000 distinct CDR3 sequences, 48% of them found once; the top ten carry roughly 2.7%. The CDR3 runs 10 residues. CDR1 KGHDR and CDR2 SFDVKD come from the germline V gene. V was trimmed by 8 bases and J by 12 bases, leaving 10 bases between them. Sequencing input: sorted CD4+, CD8+, or CD8+CD57+ T cells (not recorded which) from PBMCs. The TCR was taken from a human donor in good health, serving as a control. The chain links TRBV24-1 to TRBJ2-1, with D tentatively TRBD1 (5 bases). Written as DNA, the CDR3 is TGTGCCACCAACAGGCCCGGGCAGTTCTTC. This gives the protein CATNRPGQFF.